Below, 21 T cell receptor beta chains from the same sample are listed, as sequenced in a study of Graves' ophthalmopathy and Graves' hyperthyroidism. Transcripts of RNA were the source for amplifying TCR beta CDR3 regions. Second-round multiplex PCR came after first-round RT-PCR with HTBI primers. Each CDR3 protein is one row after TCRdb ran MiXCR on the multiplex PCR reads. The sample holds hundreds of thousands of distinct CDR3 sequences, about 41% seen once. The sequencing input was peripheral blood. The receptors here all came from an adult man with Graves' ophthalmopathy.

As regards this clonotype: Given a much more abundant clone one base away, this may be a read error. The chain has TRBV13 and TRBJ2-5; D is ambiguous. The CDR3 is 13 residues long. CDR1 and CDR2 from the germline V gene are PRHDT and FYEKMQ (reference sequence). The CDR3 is CASRTDIPETRYF. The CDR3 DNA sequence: TGTGCCAGCAGAACCGACATCCCAGAGACCCGGTACTTC.

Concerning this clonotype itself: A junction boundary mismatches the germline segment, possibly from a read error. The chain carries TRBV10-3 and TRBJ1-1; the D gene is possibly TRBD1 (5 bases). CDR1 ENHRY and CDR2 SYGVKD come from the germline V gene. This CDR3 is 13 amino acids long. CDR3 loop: CASSSGVGAGAFF. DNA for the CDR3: TGTGCCAGCAGTTCGGGCGTTGGGGCAGGAGCTTTCTTT.

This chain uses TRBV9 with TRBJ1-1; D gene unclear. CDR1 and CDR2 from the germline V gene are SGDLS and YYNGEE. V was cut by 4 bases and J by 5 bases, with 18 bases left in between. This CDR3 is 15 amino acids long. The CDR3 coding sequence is TGTGCCAGCAGCCCACGACTCCAAGCAAGGACTGAAGCTTTCTTT. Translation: CASSPRLQARTEAFF.

The CDR3 nucleotides read TGTGCCAGCAGTGCTCCGAAGGACGCCGGGGGTGAAAAACTGTTTTTT. This gives the protein CASSAPKDAGGEKLFF. This chain uses TRBV25-1 with TRBJ1-4, with D possibly matching TRBD1 (5 bases). CDR3 length equals 16 residues. The germline gives CDR1 MGHDK, CDR2 SYGVNS. The ends were cut back, 4 bases at V and 7 bases at J, with 19 bases in the middle. Full variable domain (remainder filled in from reference TRBV25-1 and TRBJ1-4): EADIYQTPRYLVIGTGKKITLECSQTMGHDKMYWYQQDPGMELHLIHYSYGVNSTEKGDLSSESTVSRIRTEHFPLTLESARPSHTSQYLCASSAPKDAGGEKLFFGSGTQLSVL.

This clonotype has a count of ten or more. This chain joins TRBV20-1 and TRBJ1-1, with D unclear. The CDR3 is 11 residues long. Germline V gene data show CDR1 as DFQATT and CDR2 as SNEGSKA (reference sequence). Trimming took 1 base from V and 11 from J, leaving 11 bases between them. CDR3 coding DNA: TGCAGTGCTAGAGCGGCTAGGAGGGCTTTCTTT. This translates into CSARAARRAFF.

CDR3: CAITFEVNTEAFF. Written as DNA, the CDR3 is TGTGCCATCACTTTCGAGGTGAACACTGAAGCTTTCTTT. The gene calls are TRBV10-3 and TRBJ1-1; D not resolved. CDR3 length equals 13 residues. CDR1 is ENHRY and CDR2 is SYGVKD in the germline V gene. V was cut by 7 bases and J by 0 bases, with 9 bases left in between.

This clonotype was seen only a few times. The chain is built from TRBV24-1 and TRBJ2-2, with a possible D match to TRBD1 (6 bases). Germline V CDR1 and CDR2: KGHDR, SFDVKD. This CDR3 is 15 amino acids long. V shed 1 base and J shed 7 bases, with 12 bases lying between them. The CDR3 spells CATSDFPQGIGELFF. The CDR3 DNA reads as TGTGCCACCAGTGATTTCCCACAGGGTATCGGGGAGCTGTTTTTT.

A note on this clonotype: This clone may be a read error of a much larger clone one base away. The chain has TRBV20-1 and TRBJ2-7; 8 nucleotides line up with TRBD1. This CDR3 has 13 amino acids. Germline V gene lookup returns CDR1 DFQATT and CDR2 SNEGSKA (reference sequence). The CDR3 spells CSAGDQGALEQYF. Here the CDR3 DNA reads TGCAGTGCTGGAGATCAGGGGGCGCTCGAGCAGTACTTC.

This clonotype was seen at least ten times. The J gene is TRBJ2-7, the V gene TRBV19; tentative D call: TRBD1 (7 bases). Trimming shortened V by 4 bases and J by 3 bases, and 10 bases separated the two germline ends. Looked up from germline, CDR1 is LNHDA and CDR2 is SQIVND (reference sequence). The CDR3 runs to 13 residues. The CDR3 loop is CASSSGTVYEQYF. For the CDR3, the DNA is TGTGCCAGTAGTAGCGGGACAGTCTACGAGCAGTACTTC. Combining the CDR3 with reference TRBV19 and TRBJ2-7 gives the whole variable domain DGGITQSPKYLFRKEGQNVTLSCEQNLNHDAMYWYRQDPGQGLRLIYYSQIVNDFQKGDIAEGYSVSREKKESFPLTVTSAQKNPTAFYLCASSSGTVYEQYFGPGTRLTVT.

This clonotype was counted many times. CDR3 loop: CASRTDLYTEAFF. CDR3 nucleotide sequence: TGTGCCAGCCGGACGGACCTCTACACTGAAGCTTTCTTT. This rearrangement joins TRBV2 to TRBJ1-1, with no clear D. V lost 8 bases and J 3 bases, leaving 13 bases between the germline ends. The CDR3 is made up of 13 amino acids. Germline CDR1 and CDR2: SNHLY and FYNNEI.

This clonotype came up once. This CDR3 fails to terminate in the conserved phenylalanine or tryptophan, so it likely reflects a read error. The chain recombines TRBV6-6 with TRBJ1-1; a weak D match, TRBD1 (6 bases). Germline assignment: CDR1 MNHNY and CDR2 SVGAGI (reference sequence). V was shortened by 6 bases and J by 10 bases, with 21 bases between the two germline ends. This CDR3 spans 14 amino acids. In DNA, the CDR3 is TGTGCCAGCAGAATACATGACAGGCCGGGGGGAGCTTTCCTT. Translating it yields CASRIHDRPGGAFL.

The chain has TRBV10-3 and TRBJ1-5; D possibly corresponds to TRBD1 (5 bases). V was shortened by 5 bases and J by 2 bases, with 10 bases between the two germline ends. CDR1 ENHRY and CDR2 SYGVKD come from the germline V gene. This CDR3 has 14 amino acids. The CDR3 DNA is TGTGCCATCAGTCTACAAGGGGGCAATCAGCCCCAGCATTTT. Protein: CAISLQGGNQPQHF.

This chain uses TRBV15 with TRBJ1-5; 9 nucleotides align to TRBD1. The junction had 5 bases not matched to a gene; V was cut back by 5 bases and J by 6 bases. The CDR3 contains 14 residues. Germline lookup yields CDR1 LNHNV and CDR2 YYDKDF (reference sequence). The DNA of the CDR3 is TGTGCCACCAGCGAGGGACAGGGAGGTCAGCCCCAGCATTTT. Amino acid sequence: CATSEGQGGQPQHF.

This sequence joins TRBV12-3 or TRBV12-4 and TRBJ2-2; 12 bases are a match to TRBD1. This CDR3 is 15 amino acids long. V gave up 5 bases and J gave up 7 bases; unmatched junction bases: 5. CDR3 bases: TGTGCCAGCAGTATGGGACAGGGGGCTGGCGGGGAGCTGTTTTTT. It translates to CASSMGQGAGGELFF.

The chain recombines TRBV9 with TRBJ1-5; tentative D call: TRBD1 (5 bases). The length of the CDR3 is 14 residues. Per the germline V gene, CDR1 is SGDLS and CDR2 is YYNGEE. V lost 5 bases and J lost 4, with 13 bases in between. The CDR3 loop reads CASSTGLKNQPQHF. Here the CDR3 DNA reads TGTGCCAGCAGTACGGGGCTAAAAAATCAGCCCCAGCATTTT. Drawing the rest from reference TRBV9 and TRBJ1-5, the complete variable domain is DSGVTQTPKHLITATGQRVTLRCSPRSGDLSVYWYQQSLDQGLQFLIQYYNGEERAKGNILERFSAQQFPDLHSELNLSSLELGDSALYFCASSTGLKNQPQHFGDGTRLSIL.

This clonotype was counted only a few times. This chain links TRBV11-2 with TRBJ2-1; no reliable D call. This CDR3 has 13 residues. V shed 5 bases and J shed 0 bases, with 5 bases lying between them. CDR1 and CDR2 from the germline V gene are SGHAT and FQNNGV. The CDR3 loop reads CASSRASYNEQFF. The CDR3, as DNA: TGTGCCAGCAGCCGAGCCTCCTACAATGAGCAGTTCTTC.

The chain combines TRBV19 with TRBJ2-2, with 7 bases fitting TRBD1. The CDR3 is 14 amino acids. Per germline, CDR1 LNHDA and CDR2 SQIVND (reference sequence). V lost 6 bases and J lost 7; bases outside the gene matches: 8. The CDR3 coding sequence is TGTGCCAGTAGCCCCACAGGGGTGGGCGGGGAGCTGTTTTTT. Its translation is CASSPTGVGGELFF.

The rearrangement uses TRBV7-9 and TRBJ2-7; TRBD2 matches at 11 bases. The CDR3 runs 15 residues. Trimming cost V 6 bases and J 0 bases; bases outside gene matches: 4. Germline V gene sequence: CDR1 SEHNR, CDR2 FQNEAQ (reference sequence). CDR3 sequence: CASSFTSGGSYEQYF. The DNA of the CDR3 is TGTGCCAGCAGTTTTACTAGCGGGGGCTCCTACGAGCAGTACTTC.

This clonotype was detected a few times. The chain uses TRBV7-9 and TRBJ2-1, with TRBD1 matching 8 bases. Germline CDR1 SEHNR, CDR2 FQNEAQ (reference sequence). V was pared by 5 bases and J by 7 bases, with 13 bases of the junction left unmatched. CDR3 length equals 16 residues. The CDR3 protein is CASSLDRQGAANEQFF. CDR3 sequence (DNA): TGTGCCAGCAGCCTTGATCGCCAGGGGGCGGCGAATGAGCAGTTCTTC. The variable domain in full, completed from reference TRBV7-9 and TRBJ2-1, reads DTGVSQNPRHKITKRGQNVTFRCDPISEHNRLYWYRQTLGQGPEFLTYFQNEAQLEKSRLLSDRFSAERPKGSFSTLEIQRTEQGDSAMYLCASSLDRQGAANEQFFGPGTRLTVL.

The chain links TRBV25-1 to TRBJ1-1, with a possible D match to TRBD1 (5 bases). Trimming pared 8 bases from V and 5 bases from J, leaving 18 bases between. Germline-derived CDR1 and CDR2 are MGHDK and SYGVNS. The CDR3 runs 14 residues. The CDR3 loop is CASSPSRGETEAFF. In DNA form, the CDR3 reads TGTGCCAGCTCACCCTCGCGGGGCGAGACTGAAGCTTTCTTT.

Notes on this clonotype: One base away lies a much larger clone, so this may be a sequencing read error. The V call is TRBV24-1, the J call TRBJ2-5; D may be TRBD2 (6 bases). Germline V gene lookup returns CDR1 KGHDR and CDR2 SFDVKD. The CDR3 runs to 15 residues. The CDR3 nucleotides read TGTGCCACCAGTGATTTTTTTGGCTCGGGAGAGACCCAGCACTTC. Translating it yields CATSDFFGSGETQHF.